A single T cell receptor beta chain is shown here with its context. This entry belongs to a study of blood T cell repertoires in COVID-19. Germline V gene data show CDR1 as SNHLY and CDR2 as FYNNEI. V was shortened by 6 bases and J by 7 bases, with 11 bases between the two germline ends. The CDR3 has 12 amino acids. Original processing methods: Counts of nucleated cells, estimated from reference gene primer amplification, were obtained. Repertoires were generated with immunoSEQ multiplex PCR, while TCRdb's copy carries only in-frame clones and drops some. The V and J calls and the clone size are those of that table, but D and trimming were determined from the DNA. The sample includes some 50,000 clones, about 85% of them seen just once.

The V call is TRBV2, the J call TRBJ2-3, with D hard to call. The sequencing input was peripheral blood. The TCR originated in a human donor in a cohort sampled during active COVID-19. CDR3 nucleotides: TGTGCCAGCAGCCCTAGGTACAATACGCAGTATTTT. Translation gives CASSPRYNTQYF. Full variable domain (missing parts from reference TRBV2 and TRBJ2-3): EPEVTQTPSHQVTQMGQEVILRCVPISNHLYFYWYRQILGQKVEFLVSFYNNEISEKSEIFDDQFSVERPDGSNFTLKIRSTKLEDSAMYFCASSPRYNTQYFGPGTRLTVL.